This passage covers 5 T cell receptor beta chains from one sample sequenced in a study of cytomegalovirus exposure and HLA in healthy donors. PCR amplification relied on 60 Vbeta primers (plus 13 Jbeta primers). Method: immunoSEQ multiplex PCR; TCRdb's copy keeps in-frame clones and lacks some. The sample consists of about 160,000 clones, approximately 81% of them appearing once. The sequenced sample consisted of PBMCs. These receptors all stem from a woman in her 30s in good health and CMV-seropositive.

The V gene is TRBV6-5, the J gene TRBJ1-2; D not certain. V lost 0 bases to trimming and J lost 6 bases, with 17 bases between them. CDR1 is MNHEY and CDR2 is SVGAGI in the germline V gene. The CDR3 sequence is 16 residues long. This CDR3 reads CASSYSAGVGRNGYTF. Here the CDR3 DNA reads TGTGCCAGCAGTTACTCCGCAGGTGTAGGAAGGAATGGCTACACCTTC.

The rearrangement joins TRBV5-1 to TRBJ1-1, with D possibly matching TRBD1 (6 bases). The CDR3 sequence is 13 residues long. V was cut by 0 bases and J by 3 bases, with 6 bases left in between. Germline CDR1 reads SGHRS; CDR2 reads YFSETQ. The CDR3 nucleotides are TGCGCCAGCAGCTTGGCAGGGGACACTGAAGCTTTCTTT. Protein: CASSLAGDTEAFF.

This chain connects TRBV7-6 to TRBJ2-3; 15 bases map to TRBD2. Germline V gene data show CDR1 as SGHVS and CDR2 as FNYEAQ. The V gene end was trimmed by 5 bases and the J gene end by 0 bases; junction bases not matched to a gene: 9. This CDR3 is 19 amino acids long. The CDR3 nucleotides are TGTGCCAGCAGCGCCCACCCGGGACTAGCGGGGGGTAGCACAGATACGCAGTATTTT. This gives the protein CASSAHPGLAGGSTDTQYF.

The chain has TRBV7-9 and TRBJ1-2, with TRBD1 matching over 8 bases. V lost 5 bases, J lost 4 bases, and 6 bases stayed unmatched. Germline CDR1 SEHNR, CDR2 FQNEAQ (reference sequence). The CDR3 length is 14 residues. The CDR3 region is CASSPGQGIYGYTF. In nucleotides, the CDR3 is TGTGCCAGCAGCCCAGGACAGGGCATCTATGGCTACACCTTC.

This clone showed up just once. This chain joins TRBV5-1 and TRBJ2-5, with 7 bases lining up with TRBD1. This CDR3 contains 12 residues. Looked up from germline, CDR1 is SGHRS and CDR2 is YFSETQ. J lost 2 bases, V lost 5 bases, and 0 bases had no gene match. The CDR3 DNA follows: TGCGCCAGCAGGACAGGGCAAGAGACCCAGTACTTC. It translates to CASRTGQETQYF.